These 27 T cell receptor beta chains share one sample of origin, sequenced in a study of cytomegalovirus exposure and HLA in healthy donors. TCRdb keeps only in-frame clones here, not all; method: immunoSEQ multiplex PCR. Of under 250,000 clones listed, around nine tenths are singletons. Sequenced sample: PBMCs. The receptor set was obtained from a woman aged 18-35 years in good health and CMV-seronegative.

This clone has only one observation. The rearrangement links TRBV29-1 to TRBJ2-7; 8 positions agree with TRBD2. The germline CDR1 and CDR2 sequences are SQVTM and ANQGSEA. The CDR3 extends over 11 amino acids. Unmatched junction bases numbered 4, after V lost 7 bases and J lost 5 bases. DNA of the CDR3: TGCAGCGCCGGACTAGCAGACGAGCAGTACTTC. This encodes CSAGLADEQYF.

The gene calls are TRBV27 and TRBJ2-3, with D maybe TRBD2 (6 bases). The CDR3 covers 14 residues. Per the germline V gene, CDR1 is MNHEY and CDR2 is SMNVEV (reference sequence). V lost 6 bases and J 0 bases, leaving 10 bases between the germline ends. CDR3 bases: TGTGCCAGCAGGGTGGGACTGAGCACAGATACGCAGTATTTT. Protein: CASRVGLSTDTQYF.

The chain joins TRBV5-1 to TRBJ2-2; TRBD2 matches at 7 bases. V shed 0 bases and J 3 bases; nucleotides not matched to a gene: 2. The CDR3 length is 15 residues. In germline, CDR1 is SGHRS, CDR2 YFSETQ. CDR3 DNA sequence: TGCGCCAGCAGCTTGGTCCGGGGGGACACCGGGGAGCTGTTTTTT. Its protein product is CASSLVRGDTGELFF.

This clone has a single count. The chain has TRBV28 and TRBJ1-4, with D unclear. V was shortened by 1 base and J by 14 bases, with 11 bases between the two germline ends. The V gene's germline CDR1 is MDHEN and CDR2 SYDVKM. The CDR3 is made up of 12 amino acids. Here the CDR3 DNA reads TGTGCCAGCAGTTTATCGCCCACGGGTCTGTTTTTT. As protein: CASSLSPTGLFF. The entire variable domain, with the rest obtained from reference TRBV28 and TRBJ1-4, is as follows: DVKVTQSSRYLVKRTGEKVFLECVQDMDHENMFWYRQDPGLGLRLIYFSYDVKMKEKGDIPEGYSVSREKKERFSLILESASTNQTSMYLCASSLSPTGLFFGSGTQLSVL.

The chain is built from TRBV7-8 and TRBJ2-2, with D perhaps matching TRBD2 (6 bases). V gave up 1 base and J gave up 2 bases, with 14 bases separating them. CDR3 length: 17 amino acids. Germline CDR1 reads SGHVS; CDR2 reads FQNEAQ. DNA of the CDR3: TGTGCCAGCAGCTTAGGAGTGAGGCGGGGAAACACCGGGGAGCTGTTTTTT. Translated: CASSLGVRRGNTGELFF.

This chain connects TRBV7-2 to TRBJ2-7; D is undetermined. CDR1 is SGHTA and CDR2 is FQGNSA in the germline V gene. V was clipped by 2 bases and J by 2 bases, with 10 bases between them. The CDR3 has 14 amino acids. The CDR3 bases are TGTGCCAGCAGCTTATGGGCCGACCCCTACGAGCAGTACTTC. It is translated as CASSLWADPYEQYF.

V gene TRBV12-5 combines with J gene TRBJ2-7, with 7 bases fitting TRBD1. This CDR3 has 14 residues. Looked up from germline, CDR1 is LGHNT and CDR2 is FRNRAP. J lost 0 bases, V lost 7 bases, and 6 bases had no gene match. The CDR3 here is CASALTGYSYEQYF. Here the CDR3 DNA reads TGTGCTAGTGCGTTGACAGGGTACTCCTACGAGCAGTACTTC.

To note about this clone: Other DNA sequences in this specimen translate into the identical CDR3. The chain employs TRBV5-1 and TRBJ1-1, with D possibly matching TRBD1 (5 bases). The CDR3 consists of 14 residues. Germline CDR1 and CDR2: SGHRS and YFSETQ. The V end lost 0 bases, the J end lost 4 bases, and 10 bases lay between the germline ends. CDR3 nucleotide sequence: TGCGCCAGCAGCTTGGAGGGACTCGGCACTGAAGCTTTCTTT. Its translation is CASSLEGLGTEAFF.

This clone was counted only a few times. The chain links TRBV7-9 to TRBJ2-5; 7 positions agree with TRBD1. V lost 1 base, J lost 4 bases, and 3 bases stayed unmatched. The CDR3 length is 14 residues. Germline loops: CDR1 SEHNR, CDR2 FQNEAQ (reference sequence). CDR3 amino acids: CASSLGGGGETQYF. The CDR3 coding sequence is TGTGCCAGCAGCTTAGGAGGGGGCGGAGAGACCCAGTACTTC. Looking up the rest from reference TRBV7-9 and TRBJ2-5 gives the full variable domain: DTGVSQNPRHKITKRGQNVTFRCDPISEHNRLYWYRQTLGQGPEFLTYFQNEAQLEKSRLLSDRFSAERPKGSFSTLEIQRTEQGDSAMYLCASSLGGGGETQYFGPGTRLLVL.

The genes are TRBV13 and TRBJ1-2; 9 positions agree with TRBD1. CDR1 PRHDT and CDR2 FYEKMQ come from the germline V gene (reference sequence). V was pared by 5 bases and J by 4 bases, with 11 bases of the junction left unmatched. This CDR3 region has 16 residues. The CDR3 bases are TGTGCCAGCAGCCGTGGACAGGGGCCTTCCATCTATGGCTACACCTTC. It codes for CASSRGQGPSIYGYTF.

This sequence joins TRBV7-9 and TRBJ1-6, with 7 bases that match TRBD1. Germline trimming cut 7 bases from V and 6 bases from J; bases unmatched to any gene: 6. The CDR3 spans 14 residues. Germline CDR1 and CDR2: SEHNR and FQNEAQ (reference sequence). CDR3 sequence reads: CASTKHRGNSPLHF. DNA for the CDR3: TGTGCCAGCACCAAACACAGGGGTAATTCACCCCTCCACTTT. The full variable domain, in which reference TRBV7-9 and TRBJ1-6 provide the parts outside the CDR3, is DTGVSQNPRHKITKRGQNVTFRCDPISEHNRLYWYRQTLGQGPEFLTYFQNEAQLEKSRLLSDRFSAERPKGSFSTLEIQRTEQGDSAMYLCASTKHRGNSPLHFGNGTRLTVT.

V and J are TRBV6-5 and TRBJ2-1, with unresolved D. Germline CDR1 and CDR2: MNHEY and SVGAGI. V gave up 1 base and J gave up 12 bases, with 19 bases separating them. The CDR3 is 15 amino acids. CDR3 sequence (DNA): TGTGCCAGCAGTTACTTCGTCTTACTTAGCCTGCGGCAGTTCTTC. Translating it yields CASSYFVLLSLRQFF.

A note on this clone: Other nucleotide sequences in the sample specify the same CDR3. The rearrangement links TRBV7-9 to TRBJ2-7, with 9 positions matching TRBD1. Germline trimming cut 3 bases from V and 1 base from J; bases unmatched to any gene: 1. This CDR3 is built from 14 residues. Looked up from germline, CDR1 is SEHNR and CDR2 is FQNEAQ (reference sequence). CDR3 protein: CASSLGTGSYEQYF. In DNA form, the CDR3 reads TGTGCCAGCAGCTTGGGGACAGGGTCCTACGAGCAGTACTTC.

V is TRBV9 and J is TRBJ2-5; a weak D match, TRBD2 (6 bases). Trimming removed 2 bases at V and 1 base at J, with 12 bases between. The CDR3 is made up of 15 amino acids. Germline lookup yields CDR1 SGDLS and CDR2 YYNGEE. The CDR3 sequence is CASSVIGTFQETQYF. The CDR3, as DNA: TGTGCCAGCAGCGTCATCGGGACTTTCCAAGAGACCCAGTACTTC.

The rearrangement links TRBV2 to TRBJ2-1; D possibly corresponds to TRBD2 (5 bases). The CDR3 totals 14 residues. In germline, CDR1 is SNHLY, CDR2 FYNNEI. Trimming cost V 7 bases and J 7 bases, with 17 bases left between them. This CDR3 reads CASKDSPPNNEQFF. CDR3 nucleotide sequence: TGTGCCAGCAAGGACTCCCCGCCCAATAATGAGCAGTTCTTC.

The V call is TRBV10-1, the J call TRBJ1-1; the D is unclear. The CDR3 is made up of 13 amino acids. Germline V gene data show CDR1 as WNHNN and CDR2 as SYGVQD (reference sequence). Trimming left V 4 bases short and J 3 bases short, with 9 bases between. In DNA, the CDR3 is TGCGCCAGCAGTGGGAGCCAAGACACTGAAGCTTTCTTT. Protein product: CASSGSQDTEAFF.

The chain combines TRBV6-5 with TRBJ2-7; TRBD1 is a possible D gene (6 bases). Germline V lookup: CDR1 MNHEY, CDR2 SVGAGI. The CDR3 is 13 amino acids. V lost 2 bases to trimming and J lost 6 bases, with 11 bases between them. The CDR3 protein is CASSYAGAGEQYF. CDR3 DNA sequence: TGTGCCAGCAGTTACGCAGGGGCGGGCGAGCAGTACTTC.

This clone was observed a single time. The chain combines TRBV5-1 with TRBJ2-3; tentative D call: TRBD2 (6 bases). V dropped 4 bases and J dropped 0 bases, with 9 bases sitting between them. The CDR3 is 14 residues long. Germline V CDR1 and CDR2: SGHRS, YFSETQ. DNA of the CDR3: TGCGCCAGCAGCCTGGGGACTAGCACAGATACGCAGTATTTT. This encodes CASSLGTSTDTQYF.

The chain is built from TRBV7-9 and TRBJ1-4; D is undetermined. CDR3 length: 15 residues. V was clipped by 3 bases and J by 2 bases, with 10 bases between them. In germline, CDR1 is SEHNR, CDR2 FQNEAQ (reference sequence). CDR3 loop: CASSFKRSTNEKLFF. CDR3 coding DNA: TGTGCCAGCAGCTTTAAGAGGAGTACTAATGAAAAACTGTTTTTT. Variable domain in full (rest from reference TRBV7-9 and TRBJ1-4): DTGVSQNPRHKITKRGQNVTFRCDPISEHNRLYWYRQTLGQGPEFLTYFQNEAQLEKSRLLSDRFSAERPKGSFSTLEIQRTEQGDSAMYLCASSFKRSTNEKLFFGSGTQLSVL.

The gene calls are TRBV5-1 and TRBJ1-1; 11 bases are shared with TRBD1. V trimming: 4 bases; J trimming: 8 bases; junction bases outside the gene matches: 10. Germline-derived CDR1 and CDR2 are SGHRS and YFSETQ. The CDR3 contains 15 residues. The CDR3 region is CASSPATGDRGEAFF. The CDR3 nucleotides are TGCGCCAGCAGCCCAGCTACAGGGGACAGGGGGGAAGCTTTCTTT.

The V and J genes are TRBV5-1 and TRBJ2-2, with 7 bases that match TRBD1. This CDR3 is 14 amino acids long. Germline-derived CDR1 and CDR2 are SGHRS and YFSETQ. Trimming at V came to 2 bases and at J to 7 bases, leaving 5 bases not matched to a gene. CDR3 region: CASSFLQGLGELFF. The CDR3 region has the DNA TGCGCCAGCAGCTTCCTACAGGGGCTCGGGGAGCTGTTTTTT. Complete variable domain (other parts from reference TRBV5-1 and TRBJ2-2): KAGVTQTPRYLIKTRGQQVTLSCSPISGHRSVSWYQQTPGQGLQFLFEYFSETQRNKGNFPGRFSGRQFSNSRSEMNVSTLELGDSALYLCASSFLQGLGELFFGEGSRLTVL.

The gene calls are TRBV7-9 and TRBJ1-1; D uncertain. Trimming stripped 11 bases from V and 2 bases from J, with 9 bases between. The CDR3 has 11 residues. Germline CDR1 reads SEHNR; CDR2 reads FQNEAQ (reference sequence). The CDR3 spells CAVTGNTEAFF. CDR3 sequence (DNA): TGTGCCGTAACTGGTAACACTGAAGCTTTCTTT.

The V call is TRBV6-5, the J call TRBJ2-7; 8 nucleotides line up with TRBD1. Unmatched junction bases numbered 7, after V lost 8 bases and J lost 4 bases. The CDR3 contains 13 residues. In germline, CDR1 is MNHEY, CDR2 SVGAGI. The CDR3 nucleotides are TGTGCCAGCGGCCGGGACAGGCCATACGAGCAGTACTTC. This gives the protein CASGRDRPYEQYF.

This chain links TRBV5-1 with TRBJ2-7; 12 nucleotides line up with TRBD1. Germline V CDR1 and CDR2: SGHRS, YFSETQ. Germline trimming cut 1 base from V and 6 bases from J; bases unmatched to any gene: 5. The length of the CDR3 is 15 residues. CDR3 bases: TGCGCCAGCAGCTTGAGGGACAGGGGGCGCCGCGAGCAGTACTTC. Translation: CASSLRDRGRREQYF.

In its sample, this clone was seen a few times. The chain links TRBV5-4 to TRBJ1-2; D is undetermined. Germline-derived CDR1 and CDR2 are SGHNT and YYREEE (reference sequence). Trimming stripped 4 bases from V and 5 bases from J, with 12 bases between. There are 13 residues in the CDR3. CDR3 nucleotide sequence: TGTGCCAGCAGCCTCCCGGGAGTGTATGGCTACACCTTC. Translation gives CASSLPGVYGYTF.

The chain combines TRBV2 with TRBJ2-7; 12 bases match TRBD2. Trimming took 6 bases from V and 0 from J; bases not matched to a gene: 9. Germline lookup yields CDR1 SNHLY and CDR2 FYNNEI. CDR3 length: 17 residues. CDR3 sequence: CASSTGTSGRSSYEQYF. As DNA, the CDR3 is TGTGCCAGCAGCACCGGGACTAGCGGGCGGAGCTCCTACGAGCAGTACTTC.

This chain joins TRBV28 and TRBJ2-1; D might be TRBD2 (6 bases). This CDR3 is built from 14 residues. Germline V lookup: CDR1 MDHEN, CDR2 SYDVKM. The V end lost 7 bases, the J end lost 8 bases, and 18 bases lay between the germline ends. The CDR3 DNA reads as TGTGCCAGCACCACCTTCTCCCCGGGGGATGAGCAGTTCTTC. It translates to CASTTFSPGDEQFF.